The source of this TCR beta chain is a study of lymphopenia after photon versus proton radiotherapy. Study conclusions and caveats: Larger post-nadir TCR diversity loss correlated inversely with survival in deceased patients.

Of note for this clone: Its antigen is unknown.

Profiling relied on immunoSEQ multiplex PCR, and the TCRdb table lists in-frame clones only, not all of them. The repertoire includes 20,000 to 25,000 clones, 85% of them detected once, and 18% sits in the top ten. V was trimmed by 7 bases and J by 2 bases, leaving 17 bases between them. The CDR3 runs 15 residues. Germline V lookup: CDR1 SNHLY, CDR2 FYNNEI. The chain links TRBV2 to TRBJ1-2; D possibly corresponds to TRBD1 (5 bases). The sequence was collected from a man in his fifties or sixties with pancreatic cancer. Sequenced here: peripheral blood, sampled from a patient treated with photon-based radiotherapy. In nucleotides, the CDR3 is TGTGCCAGCATCTCAGGGCCGACCTTAAACTATGGCTACACCTTC. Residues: CASISGPTLNYGYTF.